The 12 T cell receptor beta chains below come from one sample, sequenced in a study of blood T cell repertoires in COVID-19. Profiling relied on immunoSEQ multiplex PCR, and the TCRdb table lists in-frame clones only, not all of them. The table lists over 150,000 clones, approximately 87% of them singletons, with around 20% in the top ten. Sequencing input: peripheral blood. The receptors stem from a man in his 70s with active or convalescent COVID-19.

The sample holds a few counts of this clone. V gene TRBV7-2 combines with J gene TRBJ1-1; D not certain. Trimming took off 0 bases at V and 3 bases at J, with 8 bases between the two ends. This CDR3 comprises 14 residues. In germline, CDR1 is SGHTA, CDR2 FQGNSA. CDR3 in amino acids: CASSLARDYTEAFF. The CDR3, as DNA: TGTGCCAGCAGCTTAGCGCGTGATTACACTGAAGCTTTCTTT.

This sequence joins TRBV7-2 and TRBJ2-4, with D perhaps TRBD1 (6 bases). This CDR3 has 16 amino acids. In germline, CDR1 is SGHTA, CDR2 FQGNSA. V was shortened by 5 bases and J by 2 bases, with 16 bases between the two germline ends. The DNA for the CDR3 is TGTGCCAGCAGCCAAGACAGGAGGACCCCCAAAAACATTCAGTACTTC. As protein: CASSQDRRTPKNIQYF.

This clone was seen a few times. The rearrangement links TRBV2 to TRBJ2-3; 7 bases map to TRBD1. The ends lost 2 bases at V and 0 bases at J; junction bases unmatched: 8. CDR1 and CDR2 from the germline V gene are SNHLY and FYNNEI. The CDR3 runs 17 residues. The CDR3 bases are TGTGCCAGCAGTGAAATCAAGGGGGCCTCTAGCACAGATACGCAGTATTTT. It yields the protein CASSEIKGASSTDTQYF.

The J gene is TRBJ2-7, the V gene TRBV6-6; 9 bases are shared with TRBD1. V lost 2 bases and J lost 5; bases outside the gene matches: 4. The length of the CDR3 is 14 residues. Per germline, CDR1 MNHNY and CDR2 SVGAGI (reference sequence). The CDR3 coding sequence is TGTGCCAGCAGTTACGGACAGGGGAGGAACGAGCAGTACTTC. Translation gives CASSYGQGRNEQYF.

The chain combines TRBV6-5 with TRBJ1-1; D ambiguous. The CDR3 runs 13 residues. Germline assignment: CDR1 MNHEY and CDR2 SVGAGI. Trimming took off 0 bases at V and 8 bases at J, with 10 bases between the two ends. CDR3 region: CASSYSRGMEAFF. CDR3 in DNA: TGTGCCAGCAGTTACTCGCGGGGAATGGAAGCTTTCTTT.

This chain uses TRBV9 with TRBJ1-5; D gene unclear. Trimming shortened V by 0 bases and J by 6 bases, and 10 bases separated the two germline ends. The CDR3 has 14 amino acids. The germline V gene encodes CDR1 SGDLS and CDR2 YYNGEE. In DNA form, the CDR3 reads TGTGCCAGCAGCGTAGATGAGAGAATTCAGCCCCAGCATTTT. Translating it yields CASSVDERIQPQHF.

This rearrangement joins TRBV6-2 or TRBV6-3 to TRBJ2-2; D remains ambiguous. Germline V lookup: CDR1 MNHEY, CDR2 SVGEGT. The CDR3 has 14 amino acids. V shed 0 bases and J shed 1 base, with 3 bases lying between them. CDR3 loop: CASSYSRNTGELFF. CDR3 nucleotides: TGTGCCAGCAGTTACTCGAGGAACACCGGGGAGCTGTTTTTT.

The chain employs TRBV4-3 and TRBJ1-6, with a weak D call TRBD1 (5 bases). Trimming left V 0 bases short and J 9 bases short, with 24 bases between. The V gene's germline CDR1 is LGHNA and CDR2 YSLEER. The CDR3 length is 19 residues. CDR3 amino acids: CASSQEAPVGASPSSPLHF. In nucleotides, the CDR3 is TGCGCCAGCAGCCAAGAGGCCCCAGTTGGGGCTTCCCCTAGTTCACCCCTCCACTTT.

The chain is built from TRBV30 and TRBJ1-5; no clear D. Germline V gene lookup returns CDR1 GTSNPN and CDR2 SVGIG (reference sequence). Trimming left V 2 bases short and J 9 bases short, with 8 bases between. The length of the CDR3 is 11 residues. CDR3 bases: TGTGCCTGGAGTTCGGGTGGGCCCCAGCATTTT. It translates to CAWSSGGPQHF.

This chain links TRBV5-5 with TRBJ1-2, with D possibly TRBD1 on 5 matching bases. CDR1 is SGHKS, CDR2 YYEKEE, per germline (reference sequence). This CDR3 is built from 13 residues. The V and J ends lost 0 bases and 6 bases respectively, with 9 bases between them. The CDR3 region has the DNA TGTGCCAGCAGCTTGGGGCAGGACAATGGCTACACCTTC. Translated, it gives CASSLGQDNGYTF.

This sequence joins TRBV10-3 and TRBJ1-1; D gene ambiguous. Germline V gene data show CDR1 as ENHRY and CDR2 as SYGVKD. CDR3 size: 15 residues. Trimming pared 2 bases from V and 4 bases from J, leaving 14 bases between. The CDR3 DNA follows: TGTGCCATCAGTGAGAGGGCGGGAGAAGCCACTGAAGCTTTCTTT. As protein: CAISERAGEATEAFF.

J is TRBJ1-2 and V is TRBV18; D not resolved. Germline CDR1 reads KGHSH; CDR2 reads LQKENI. This CDR3 has 14 amino acids. V shed 4 bases and J shed 3 bases, with 12 bases lying between them. The CDR3 protein is CASSLETLDYGYTF. The CDR3 DNA follows: TGTGCCAGCTCACTTGAGACATTGGACTATGGCTACACCTTC.